Listed below are T cell receptor beta chains from one sample, sequenced in a study of spatial heterogeneity in lung cancer. TCRdb processed the 5' RACE reads anew with MiXCR; each CDR3 protein has one entry. The sample carries about 100,000 distinct CDR3 sequences, 4.4% recorded once. The starting material was lung tumor tissue, obtained at surgery. The receptor source for this set is a male donor with early-stage non-small cell lung cancer. CDR3s include the opening cysteine and the closing phenylalanine or tryptophan. D genes are given only for firm matches. Expanded clones get a size class; other rows say once, few or many, or leave the size out.

>NA|NA|TRBJ1-1|TRBV7-9
CASSLSGVTEAFF
TGTGCCAGCAGCTTATCGGGCGTGACTGAAGCTTTCTTT
>many|NA|TRBJ2-3|TRBV12-3/TRBV12-4
CASSFGRIQQYF
TGTGCCAGCAGTTTTGGTCGGATACAGCAGTATTTT
>many|NA|TRBJ2-1|TRBV20-1
CSAAGNEQFF
TGCAGTGCGGCCGGTAATGAGCAGTTCTTC
>many|NA|TRBJ1-3|TRBV29-1
CSAAAGSGNTIYF
TGCAGCGCTGCAGCCGGCTCTGGAAACACCATATATTTT
>many|NA|TRBJ1-6|TRBV20-1
CSARDPSSYNSPLHF
TGCAGTGCTAGGGACCCAAGCTCCTATAATTCACCCCTCCACTTT
>few|NA|TRBJ2-7|TRBV10-3
CAISESLRTYEQYF
TGTGCCATCAGTGAGTCGTTGAGGACCTACGAGCAGTACTTC
>many|NA|TRBJ2-7|TRBV29-1
CSVGKSNAGQQYF
TGCAGCGTTGGGAAGTCGAACGCCGGCCAGCAGTACTTC
>few|NA|TRBJ2-3|TRBV28
CASTAGRGEYPDTQYF
TGTGCCAGTACGGCGGGGCGCGGTGAATATCCAGATACGCAGTATTTT
>many|NA|TRBJ2-5|TRBV27
CASSLSGEETQYF
TGTGCCAGCAGTTTATCCGGGGAAGAGACCCAGTACTTC
>few|TRBD2|TRBJ2-5|TRBV20-1
CSATGTSGNQETQYF
TGCAGTGCCACCGGGACTAGCGGTAACCAAGAGACCCAGTACTTC
>NA|NA|TRBJ2-3|TRBV5-1
CASRDSSGTDTQYF
TGCGCCAGCAGGGATTCTAGCGGCACAGATACGCAGTATTTT
>few|TRBD1|TRBJ1-5|TRBV6-6
CASSYSQGGQPQHF
TGTGCCAGCAGTTACTCACAGGGGGGTCAGCCCCAGCATTTT
>many|TRBD2|TRBJ2-3|TRBV7-9
CASSTGLAGETDTQYF
TGTGCCAGCAGCACCGGACTAGCGGGAGAAACAGATACGCAGTATTTT
>few|NA|TRBJ2-7|TRBV28
CASSPLYYEQYF
TGTGCCAGCAGTCCACTGTACTACGAGCAGTACTTC
>many|TRBD2|TRBJ2-1|TRBV3-1
CASSPWTSGHEQFF
TGTGCCAGCAGCCCCTGGACTAGCGGGCATGAGCAGTTCTTC
>few|NA|TRBJ1-5|TRBV28
CASSFLGGQQPQHF
TGTGCCAGCAGTTTTCTCGGGGGCCAGCAGCCCCAGCATTTT
>many|NA|TRBJ1-1|TRBV7-8
CASSLSVGTTEAFF
TGTGCCAGCAGCTTATCTGTAGGTACCACTGAAGCTTTCTTT
>many|NA|TRBJ1-1|TRBV6-5
CASSWGPEAFF
TGTGCCAGCAGTTGGGGACCTGAAGCTTTCTTT
>many|NA|TRBJ2-5|TRBV14
CASSQGGGWTQYF
TGTGCCAGCAGCCAAGGGGGAGGATGGACCCAGTACTTC
>many|NA|TRBJ2-2|TRBV28
CASSYPGPRRELFF
TGTGCCAGCAGTTATCCGGGACCCAGGAGGGAGCTGTTTTTT
>many|NA|TRBJ1-5|TRBV9
CASSATGVGSGQPQHF
TGTGCCAGCAGCGCAACGGGGGTCGGGAGCGGTCAGCCCCAGCATTTT
>many|NA|TRBJ1-3|TRBV7-9
CASSRNFRGSGNTIYF
TGTGCCAGCAGCCGAAATTTCAGGGGCTCTGGAAACACCATATATTTT
>NA|TRBD1|TRBJ2-6|TRBV4-1
CASRGRRGDRVLSGANVLTF
TGCGCCAGCAGAGGGCGCAGGGGGGACAGGGTGTTAAGTGGGGCCAACGTCCTGACTTTC
>many|NA|TRBJ2-5|TRBV27
CASSLAYQETQYF
TGTGCCAGCAGTTTGGCTTACCAAGAGACCCAGTACTTC
>many|NA|TRBJ1-2|TRBV29-1
CSASDSPGYHVTF
TGCAGCGCATCAGACAGCCCCGGTTACCATGTCACCTTC
>many|NA|TRBJ1-1|TRBV4-1
CASSQESAGVRTEAFF
TGCGCCAGCAGCCAAGAAAGTGCGGGGGTTCGCACTGAAGCTTTCTTT
>many|NA|TRBJ2-4|TRBV12-3/TRBV12-4
CASSSRDLWWGIQYF
TGTGCCAGCAGTTCCCGGGACCTTTGGTGGGGCATTCAGTACTTC
>few|NA|TRBJ2-3|TRBV7-2
CASSPQGHTDTQYF
TGTGCCAGCAGCCCCCAAGGCCACACAGATACGCAGTATTTT
>many|NA|TRBJ2-7|TRBV3-1
CASSRSSLTYEQYF
TGTGCCAGCAGCCGCAGTTCGTTAACCTACGAGCAGTACTTC
>NA|NA|TRBJ2-3|TRBV15
CATSRDRVDTQYF
TGTGCCACCAGCAGAGATCGGGTAGATACGCAGTATTTT
>NA|NA|TRBJ1-1|TRBV12-5
CASGLPEVTEAFF
TGTGCTAGTGGTTTGCCCGAGGTGACTGAAGCTTTCTTT
>NA|NA|TRBJ1-4|TRBV18
CASSSDRELTNEKLFF
TGTGCCAGCTCCAGCGACCGGGAACTAACTAATGAAAAACTGTTTTTT
>few|TRBD2|TRBJ2-2|TRBV27
CASTGLAGVVGELFF
TGTGCCAGCACCGGACTAGCGGGAGTGGTCGGGGAGCTGTTTTTT